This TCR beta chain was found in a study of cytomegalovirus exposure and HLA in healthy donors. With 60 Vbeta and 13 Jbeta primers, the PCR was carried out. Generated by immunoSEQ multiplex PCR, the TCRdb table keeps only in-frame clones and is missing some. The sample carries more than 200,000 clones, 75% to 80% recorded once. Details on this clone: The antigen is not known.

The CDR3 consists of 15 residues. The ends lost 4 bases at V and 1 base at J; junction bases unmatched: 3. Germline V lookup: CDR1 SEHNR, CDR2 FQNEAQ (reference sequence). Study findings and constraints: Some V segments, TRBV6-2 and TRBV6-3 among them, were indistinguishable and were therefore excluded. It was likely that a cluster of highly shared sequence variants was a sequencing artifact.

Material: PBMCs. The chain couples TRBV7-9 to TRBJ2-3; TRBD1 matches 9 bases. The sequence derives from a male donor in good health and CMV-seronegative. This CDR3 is CASSWRDRGTDTQYF. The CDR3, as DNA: TGTGCCAGCAGCTGGCGGGACAGGGGCACAGATACGCAGTATTTT.